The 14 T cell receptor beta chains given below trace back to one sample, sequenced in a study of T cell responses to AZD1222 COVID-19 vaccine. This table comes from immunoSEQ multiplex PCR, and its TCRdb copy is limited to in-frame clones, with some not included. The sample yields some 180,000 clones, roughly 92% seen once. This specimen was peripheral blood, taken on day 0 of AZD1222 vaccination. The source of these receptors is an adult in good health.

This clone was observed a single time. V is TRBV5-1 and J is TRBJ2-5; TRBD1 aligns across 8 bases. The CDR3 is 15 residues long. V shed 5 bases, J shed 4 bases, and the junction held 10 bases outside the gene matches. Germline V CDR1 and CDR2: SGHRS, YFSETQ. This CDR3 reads CASSPPDRVGETQYF. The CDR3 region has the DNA TGCGCCAGCAGTCCACCGGACAGGGTTGGAGAGACCCAGTACTTC.

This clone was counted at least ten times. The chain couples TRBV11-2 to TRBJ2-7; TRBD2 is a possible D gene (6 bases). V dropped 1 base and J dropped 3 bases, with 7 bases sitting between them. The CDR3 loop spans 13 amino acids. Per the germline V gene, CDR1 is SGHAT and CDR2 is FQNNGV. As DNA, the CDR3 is TGTGCCAGCAGCTTAGGACTAGTCTACGAGCAGTACTTC. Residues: CASSLGLVYEQYF.

DNA for the CDR3: TGCAGCGTAGGACAGCCGAATCAGCCCCAGCATTTT. Translation gives CSVGQPNQPQHF. V and J are TRBV29-1 and TRBJ1-5; TRBD1 might be the D (6 bases). Between the trimmed V and J ends, which lost 6 bases and 4 bases, there was a span of 10 bases. The CDR3 consists of 12 residues. Germline CDR1 SQVTM, CDR2 ANQGSEA.

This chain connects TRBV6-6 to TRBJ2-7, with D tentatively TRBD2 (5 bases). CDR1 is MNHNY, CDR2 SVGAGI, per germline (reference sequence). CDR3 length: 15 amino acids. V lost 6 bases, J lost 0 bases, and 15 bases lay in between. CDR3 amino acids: CASSSGDYSSYEQYF. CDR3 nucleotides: TGTGCCAGCAGCTCCGGTGACTATAGCTCCTACGAGCAGTACTTC.

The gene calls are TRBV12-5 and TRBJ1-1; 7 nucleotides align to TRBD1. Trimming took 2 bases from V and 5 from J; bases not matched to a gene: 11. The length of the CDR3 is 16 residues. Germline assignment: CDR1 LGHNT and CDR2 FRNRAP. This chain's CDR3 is CASGLRDSGPRTEAFF. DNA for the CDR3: TGTGCTAGTGGTTTGAGGGACAGTGGGCCGAGGACTGAAGCTTTCTTT.

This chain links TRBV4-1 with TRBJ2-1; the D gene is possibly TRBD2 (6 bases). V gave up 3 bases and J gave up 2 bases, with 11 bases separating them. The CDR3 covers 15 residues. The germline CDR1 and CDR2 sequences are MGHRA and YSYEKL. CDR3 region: CASSHLGGAYNEQFF. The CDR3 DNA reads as TGCGCCAGCAGCCACCTCGGCGGGGCCTACAATGAGCAGTTCTTC.

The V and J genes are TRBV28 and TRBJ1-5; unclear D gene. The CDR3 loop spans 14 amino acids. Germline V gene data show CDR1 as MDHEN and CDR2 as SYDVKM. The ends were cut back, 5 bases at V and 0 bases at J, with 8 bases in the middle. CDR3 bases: TGTGCCAGCAGTCGACCAGTTAGCAATCAGCCCCAGCATTTT. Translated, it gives CASSRPVSNQPQHF.

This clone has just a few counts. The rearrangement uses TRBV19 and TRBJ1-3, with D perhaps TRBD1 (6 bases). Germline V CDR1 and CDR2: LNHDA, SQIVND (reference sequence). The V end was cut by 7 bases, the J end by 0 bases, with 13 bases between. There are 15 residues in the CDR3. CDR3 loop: CASIGGHFSGNTIYF. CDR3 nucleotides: TGTGCCAGTATTGGGGGCCACTTCTCTGGAAACACCATATATTTT.

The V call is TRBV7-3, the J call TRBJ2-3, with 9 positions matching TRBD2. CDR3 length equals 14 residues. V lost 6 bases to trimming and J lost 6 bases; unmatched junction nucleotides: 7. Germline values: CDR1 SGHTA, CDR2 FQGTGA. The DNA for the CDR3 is TGTGCCAGCAGTGCGGGGGGGCCAGGGGATACGCAGTATTTT. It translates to CASSAGGPGDTQYF. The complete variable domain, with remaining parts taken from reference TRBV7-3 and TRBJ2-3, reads GAGVSQTPSNKVTEKGKYVELRCDPISGHTALYWYRQSLGQGPEFLIYFQGTGAADDSGLPNDRFFAVRPEGSVSTLKIQRTERGDSAVYLCASSAGGPGDTQYFGPGTRLTVL.

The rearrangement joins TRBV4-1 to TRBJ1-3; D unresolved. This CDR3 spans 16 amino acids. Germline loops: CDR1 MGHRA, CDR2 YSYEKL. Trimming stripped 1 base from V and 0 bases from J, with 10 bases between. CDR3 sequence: CASSQARPPSGNTIYF. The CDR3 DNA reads TGCGCCAGCAGCCAAGCTAGGCCGCCCTCTGGAAACACCATATATTTT.

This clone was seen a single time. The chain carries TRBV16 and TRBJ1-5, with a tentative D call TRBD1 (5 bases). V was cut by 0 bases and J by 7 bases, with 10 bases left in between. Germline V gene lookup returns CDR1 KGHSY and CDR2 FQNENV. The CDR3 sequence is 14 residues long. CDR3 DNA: TGTGCCAGCAGCCAATCCACAGGTTCCCAGCCCCAGCATTTT. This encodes CASSQSTGSQPQHF.

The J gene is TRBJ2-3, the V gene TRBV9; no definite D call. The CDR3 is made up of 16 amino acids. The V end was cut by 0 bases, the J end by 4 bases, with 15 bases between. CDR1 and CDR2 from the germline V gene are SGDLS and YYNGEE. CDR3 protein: CASSVDGELDPDTQYF. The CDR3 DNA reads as TGTGCCAGCAGCGTAGATGGTGAGTTAGATCCAGATACGCAGTATTTT.

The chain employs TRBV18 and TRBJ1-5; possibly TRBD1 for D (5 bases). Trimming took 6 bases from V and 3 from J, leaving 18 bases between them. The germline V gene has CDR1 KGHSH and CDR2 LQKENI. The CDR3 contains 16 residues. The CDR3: CASSSYGASFNQPQHF. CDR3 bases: TGTGCCAGCTCCTCTTACGGGGCCTCTTTCAATCAGCCCCAGCATTTT.

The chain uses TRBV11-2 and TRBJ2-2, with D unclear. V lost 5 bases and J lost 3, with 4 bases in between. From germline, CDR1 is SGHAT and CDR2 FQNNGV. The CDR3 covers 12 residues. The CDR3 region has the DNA TGTGCCAGCAGCCCCTACACCGGGGAGCTGTTTTTT. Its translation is CASSPYTGELFF.